This passage covers 18 T cell receptor beta chains from one sample sequenced in a study of cytomegalovirus exposure and HLA in healthy donors listed by TCRdb under 2017. Library method: the immunoSEQ multiplex PCR assay. The multiplex PCR relied on a mix of 60 forward primers for TCR Vbeta segments and 13 reverse primers for TCR Jbeta segments. TCRdb retrieved this table from immuneACCESS and kept in-frame rearrangements only. Not all clones are present; in checked studies, unresolved V genes account for under half, and no reason is known for the remainder. In all, the sample holds roughly 190,000 clones, and 75% to 85% of those were seen once. Of the sample, 13% to 15% falls within the top ten clones. Input material: PBMCs. The receptors derive from a woman between 25 and 40 years old in good health and CMV-seropositive.

This clone has more than one count but fewer than ten. This sample includes further DNA sequences coding for the same CDR3. This sequence joins TRBV9 and TRBJ1-1; D uncertain. V was clipped by 3 bases and J by 1 base, with 7 bases between them. CDR1 and CDR2 (germline): SGDLS, YYNGEE. The CDR3 is made up of 13 amino acids. The chain's CDR3 is CASSARQNTEAFF. The CDR3, as DNA: TGTGCCAGCAGCGCCAGACAGAACACTGAAGCTTTCTTT. Supplemented by reference TRBV9 and TRBJ1-1, the full variable domain reads DSGVTQTPKHLITATGQRVTLRCSPRSGDLSVYWYQQSLDQGLQFLIQYYNGEERAKGNILERFSAQQFPDLHSELNLSSLELGDSALYFCASSARQNTEAFFGQGTRLTVV.

The gene calls are TRBV7-8 and TRBJ2-5; D is uncertain. Germline V gene lookup returns CDR1 SGHVS and CDR2 FQNEAQ. The V end was cut by 4 bases, the J end by 2 bases, with 2 bases between. The CDR3 contains 11 residues. The CDR3 nucleotides read TGTGCCAGCAGCTCGCAAGAGACCCAGTACTTC. Residues: CASSSQETQYF.

The chain couples TRBV6-6 to TRBJ2-7; weak D call: TRBD1 (5 bases). CDR1 MNHNY and CDR2 SVGAGI come from the germline V gene (reference sequence). The CDR3 has 12 residues. Between the trimmed V and J ends, which lost 5 bases and 6 bases, there was a span of 11 bases. This chain's CDR3 is CASSGHRPEQYF. The CDR3, as DNA: TGTGCCAGCAGTGGTCACAGGCCCGAGCAGTACTTC.

This clone was seen only once. The chain joins TRBV28 to TRBJ1-3; 7 bases agree with TRBD1. The CDR3 runs 16 residues. Germline loops: CDR1 MDHEN, CDR2 SYDVKM. Losses at the gene ends were 5 bases for V and 3 bases for J; bases not matched to a gene: 10. The CDR3 DNA follows: TGTGCCAGCAGTAGCCCGGGACAGCCGGTTGGAAACACCATATATTTT. Translation gives CASSSPGQPVGNTIYF.

The J gene is TRBJ1-6, the V gene TRBV5-1; D ambiguous. Per the germline V gene, CDR1 is SGHRS and CDR2 is YFSETQ. The V gene lost 9 bases and the J gene lost 6 bases, with 13 bases spanning the gap. The CDR3 length is 13 residues. The CDR3, as DNA: TGCGCCACCAGGACGGAGGGTAATTCACCCCTCCACTTT. This gives the protein CATRTEGNSPLHF. Variable domain in full (rest from reference TRBV5-1 and TRBJ1-6): KAGVTQTPRYLIKTRGQQVTLSCSPISGHRSVSWYQQTPGQGLQFLFEYFSETQRNKGNFPGRFSGRQFSNSRSEMNVSTLELGDSALYLCATRTEGNSPLHFGNGTRLTVT.

This clone has only one observation. This sequence joins TRBV25-1 and TRBJ2-3; perhaps TRBD2 as D (5 bases). V lost 4 bases to trimming and J lost 2 bases, with 13 bases between them. Germline values: CDR1 MGHDK, CDR2 SYGVNS. The CDR3 is 15 amino acids. The CDR3 DNA reads TGTGCCAGCAGTGTACTAAGCGGCCCCACAGATACGCAGTATTTT. Amino acid sequence: CASSVLSGPTDTQYF.

The rearrangement joins TRBV30 to TRBJ2-2, with 9 bases aligning to TRBD2. V gave up 0 bases and J gave up 4 bases; unmatched junction bases: 6. Germline V gives CDR1 GTSNPN, CDR2 SVGIG (reference sequence). CDR3 length: 16 residues. The CDR3 is CAWSVRGLATTGELFF. The DNA of the CDR3 is TGTGCCTGGAGTGTACGAGGACTAGCGACCACCGGGGAGCTGTTTTTT.

This sequence joins TRBV6-4 and TRBJ2-2; D is ambiguous. With 4 bases removed from V and 1 base from J, the gap between germline ends came to 4 bases. Germline values: CDR1 MRHNA, CDR2 SNTAGT. This CDR3 spans 13 amino acids. CDR3 in amino acids: CASSAGNTGELFF. CDR3 DNA: TGTGCCAGCAGTGCAGGGAACACCGGGGAGCTGTTTTTT.

The V gene is TRBV29-1, the J gene TRBJ2-1, with a possible D match to TRBD1 (6 bases). Germline V gene sequence: CDR1 SQVTM, CDR2 ANQGSEA. Trimming took 4 bases from V and 6 from J, leaving 10 bases between them. The CDR3 has 12 amino acids. The CDR3 DNA follows: TGCAGCGTTGTCTGGGGGCGCAATGAGCAGTTCTTC. Amino acid sequence: CSVVWGRNEQFF.

J is TRBJ1-3 and V is TRBV28; TRBD1 matches 8 bases. Germline V gives CDR1 MDHEN, CDR2 SYDVKM. V dropped 6 bases and J dropped 4; count of bases not matched to a gene: 5. The CDR3 runs to 14 residues. The CDR3 nucleotides are TGTGCCAGCAGAGGGACAGGTCCCGGAAACACCATATATTTT. Amino acid sequence: CASRGTGPGNTIYF.

This clone was seen a single time. This chain uses TRBV5-6 with TRBJ2-7; D ambiguous. In germline, CDR1 is SGHDT, CDR2 YYEEEE. Trimming took off 0 bases at V and 2 bases at J, with 9 bases between the two ends. The CDR3 runs to 14 residues. This CDR3 reads CASSLGASPYEQYF. CDR3 DNA sequence: TGTGCCAGCAGCTTGGGAGCGTCACCCTACGAGCAGTACTTC.

The V call is TRBV13, the J call TRBJ2-5; 13 bases are shared with TRBD2. CDR1 PRHDT and CDR2 FYEKMQ come from the germline V gene (reference sequence). This CDR3 has 15 residues. The ends lost 7 bases at V and 4 bases at J; junction bases unmatched: 6. The CDR3 sequence is CASNPLAGGPETQYF. In DNA, the CDR3 is TGTGCCAGCAATCCACTAGCGGGGGGGCCAGAGACCCAGTACTTC.

The CDR3 nucleotides read TGTGCCAGCAGCTTAGGGGGACACCACTCCTACGAGCAGTACTTC. Translating gives CASSLGGHHSYEQYF. V gene TRBV5-5 combines with J gene TRBJ2-7; D perhaps matches TRBD1 (6 bases). The germline CDR1 and CDR2 sequences are SGHKS and YYEKEE (reference sequence). There are 15 residues in the CDR3. V lost 2 bases and J lost 0, with 12 bases in between.

The rearrangement uses TRBV28 and TRBJ2-4; D might be TRBD1 (6 bases). Trimming removed 2 bases at V and 7 bases at J, with 6 bases between. The CDR3 spans 12 residues. CDR1 is MDHEN and CDR2 is SYDVKM in the germline V gene. CDR3 sequence (DNA): TGTGCCAGCAGTTTAAGGGGGAACATTCAGTACTTC. The encoded protein is CASSLRGNIQYF.

About this clone: Other nucleotide sequences in the sample specify the same CDR3. The chain employs TRBV7-2 and TRBJ2-7, with 9 bases identical to TRBD1. The CDR3 sequence is 14 residues long. The V gene end was trimmed by 3 bases and the J gene end by 2 bases; junction bases not matched to a gene: 2. CDR1 is SGHTA, CDR2 FQGNSA, per germline. Here the CDR3 DNA reads TGTGCCAGCAGCTTCGGGACAGGGACCTACGAGCAGTACTTC. This translates into CASSFGTGTYEQYF.

CDR3 residues: CASRPYGGANYEQYF. The CDR3 region has the DNA TGTGCCAGCAGACCCTACGGAGGTGCGAACTACGAGCAGTACTTC. The genes are TRBV28 and TRBJ2-7, with D perhaps TRBD2 (5 bases). This CDR3 is built from 15 residues. V dropped 6 bases and J dropped 3 bases, with 18 bases sitting between them. Germline V lookup: CDR1 MDHEN, CDR2 SYDVKM.

The V gene is TRBV2, the J gene TRBJ2-6, with a weak D call TRBD1 (6 bases). The CDR3 has 19 amino acids. Germline V gene data show CDR1 as SNHLY and CDR2 as FYNNEI. Trimming shortened V by 6 bases and J by 0 bases, and 21 bases separated the two germline ends. CDR3 protein: CASSQRTAPGGSGANVLTF. For the CDR3, the DNA is TGTGCCAGCAGCCAGAGGACAGCCCCAGGTGGCTCTGGGGCCAACGTCCTGACTTTC. Drawing the rest from reference TRBV2 and TRBJ2-6, the complete variable domain is EPEVTQTPSHQVTQMGQEVILRCVPISNHLYFYWYRQILGQKVEFLVSFYNNEISEKSEIFDDQFSVERPDGSNFTLKIRSTKLEDSAMYFCASSQRTAPGGSGANVLTFGAGSRLTVL.

CDR3 region: CASRDRGFGETQYF. The CDR3 DNA sequence: TGTGCCAGTAGGGACAGGGGATTTGGAGAGACCCAGTACTTC. The chain uses TRBV19 and TRBJ2-5; TRBD1 matches 9 bases. Germline V gene lookup returns CDR1 LNHDA and CDR2 SQIVND (reference sequence). V trimming: 6 bases; J trimming: 4 bases; junction bases outside the gene matches: 6. This CDR3 spans 14 amino acids. The whole variable domain, filled in from reference TRBV19 and TRBJ2-5, reads DGGITQSPKYLFRKEGQNVTLSCEQNLNHDAMYWYRQDPGQGLRLIYYSQIVNDFQKGDIAEGYSVSREKKESFPLTVTSAQKNPTAFYLCASRDRGFGETQYFGPGTRLLVL.